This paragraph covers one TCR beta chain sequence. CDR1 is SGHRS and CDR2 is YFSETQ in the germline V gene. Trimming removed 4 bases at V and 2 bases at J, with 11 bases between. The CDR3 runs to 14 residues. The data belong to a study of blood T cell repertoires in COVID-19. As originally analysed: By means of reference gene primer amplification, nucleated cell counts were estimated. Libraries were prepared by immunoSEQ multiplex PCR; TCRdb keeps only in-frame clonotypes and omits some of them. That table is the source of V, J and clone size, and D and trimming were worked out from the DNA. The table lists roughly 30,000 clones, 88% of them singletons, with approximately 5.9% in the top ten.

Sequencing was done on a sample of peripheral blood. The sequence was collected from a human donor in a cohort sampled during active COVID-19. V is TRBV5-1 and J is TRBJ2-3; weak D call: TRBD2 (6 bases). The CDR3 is CASSPGTPTDTQYF. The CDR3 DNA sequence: TGCGCCAGCAGCCCCGGGACTCCCACAGATACGCAGTATTTT.